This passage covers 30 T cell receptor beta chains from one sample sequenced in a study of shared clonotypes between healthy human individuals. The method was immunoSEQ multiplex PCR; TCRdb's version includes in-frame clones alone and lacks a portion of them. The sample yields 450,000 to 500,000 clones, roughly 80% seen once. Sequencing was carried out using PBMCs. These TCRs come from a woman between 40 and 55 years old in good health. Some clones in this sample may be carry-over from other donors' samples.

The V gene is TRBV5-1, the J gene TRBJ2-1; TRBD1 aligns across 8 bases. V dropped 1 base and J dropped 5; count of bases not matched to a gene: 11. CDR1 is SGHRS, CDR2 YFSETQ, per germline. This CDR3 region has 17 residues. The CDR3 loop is CASSLTPQGAVHNEQFF. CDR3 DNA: TGCGCCAGCAGCTTGACACCCCAGGGGGCGGTGCACAATGAGCAGTTCTTC.

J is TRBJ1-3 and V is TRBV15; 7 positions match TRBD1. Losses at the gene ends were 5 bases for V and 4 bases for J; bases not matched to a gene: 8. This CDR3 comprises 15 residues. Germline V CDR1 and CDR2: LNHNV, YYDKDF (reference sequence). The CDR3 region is CATSLGTVIGNTIYF. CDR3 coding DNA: TGTGCCACCAGCCTCGGGACAGTGATAGGAAACACCATATATTTT.

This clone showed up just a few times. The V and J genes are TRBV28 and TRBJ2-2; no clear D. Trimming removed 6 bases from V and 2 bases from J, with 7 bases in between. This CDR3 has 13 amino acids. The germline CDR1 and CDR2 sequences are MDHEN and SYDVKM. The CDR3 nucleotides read TGTGCCAGCAGCTCCCTAAACACCGGGGAGCTGTTTTTT. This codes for CASSSLNTGELFF.

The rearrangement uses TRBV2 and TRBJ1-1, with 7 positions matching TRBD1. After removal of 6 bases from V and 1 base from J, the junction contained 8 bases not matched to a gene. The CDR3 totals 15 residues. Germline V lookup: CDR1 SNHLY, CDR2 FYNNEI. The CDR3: CASSMWGQRNTEAFF. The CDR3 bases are TGTGCCAGCAGCATGTGGGGACAGCGGAACACTGAAGCTTTCTTT.

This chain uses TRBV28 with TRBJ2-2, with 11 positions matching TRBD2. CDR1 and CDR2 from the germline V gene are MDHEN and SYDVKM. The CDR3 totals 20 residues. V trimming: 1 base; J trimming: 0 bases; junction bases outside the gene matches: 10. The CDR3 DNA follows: TGTGCCAGCAGTTTATCTAAAACCGGGACTAGCGGATCGAACACCGGGGAGCTGTTTTTT. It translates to CASSLSKTGTSGSNTGELFF.

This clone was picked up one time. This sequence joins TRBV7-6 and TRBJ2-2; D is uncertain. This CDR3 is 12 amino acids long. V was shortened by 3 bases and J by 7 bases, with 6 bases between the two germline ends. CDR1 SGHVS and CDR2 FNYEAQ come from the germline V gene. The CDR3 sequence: CASSLYVGELFF. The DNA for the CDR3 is TGTGCCAGCAGCTTGTACGTCGGGGAGCTGTTTTTT.

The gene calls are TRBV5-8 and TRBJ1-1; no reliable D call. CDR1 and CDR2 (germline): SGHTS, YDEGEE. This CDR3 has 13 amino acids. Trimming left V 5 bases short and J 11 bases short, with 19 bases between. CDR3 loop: CASSLGIQRTAFF. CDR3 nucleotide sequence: TGTGCCAGCAGTTTAGGAATCCAGCGAACGGCTTTCTTT.

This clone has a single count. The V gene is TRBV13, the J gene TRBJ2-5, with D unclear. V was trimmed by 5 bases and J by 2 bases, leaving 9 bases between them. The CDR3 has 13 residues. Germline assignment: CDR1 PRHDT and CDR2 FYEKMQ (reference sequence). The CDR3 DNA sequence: TGTGCCAGCAGCCCAGCGCCTCAAGAGACCCAGTACTTC. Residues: CASSPAPQETQYF. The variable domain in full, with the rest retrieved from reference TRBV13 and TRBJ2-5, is AAGVIQSPRHLIKEKRETATLKCYPIPRHDTVYWYQQGPGQDPQFLISFYEKMQSDKGSIPDRFSAQQFSDYHSELNMSSLELGDSALYFCASSPAPQETQYFGPGTRLLVL.

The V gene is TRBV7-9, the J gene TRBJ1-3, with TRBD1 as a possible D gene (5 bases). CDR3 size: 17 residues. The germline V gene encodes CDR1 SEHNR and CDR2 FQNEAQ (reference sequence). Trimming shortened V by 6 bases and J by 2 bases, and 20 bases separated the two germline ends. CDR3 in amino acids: CASRLGLGRGAGNTIYF. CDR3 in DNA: TGTGCCAGCAGGCTCGGGTTGGGGCGTGGAGCTGGAAACACCATATATTTT.

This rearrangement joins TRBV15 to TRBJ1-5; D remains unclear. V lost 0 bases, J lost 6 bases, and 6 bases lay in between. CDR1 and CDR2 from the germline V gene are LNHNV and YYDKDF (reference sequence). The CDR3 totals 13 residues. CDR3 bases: TGTGCCACCAGCAGAGAACGGGGTCAGCCCCAGCATTTT. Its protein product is CATSRERGQPQHF.

The chain's CDR3 is CASSATAGTGGNNSPLHF. The CDR3 region has the DNA TGCGCCAGCAGCGCCACAGCCGGGACAGGGGGAAATAATTCACCCCTCCACTTT. The J gene is TRBJ1-6, the V gene TRBV5-1, with 11 bases that match TRBD1. Germline values: CDR1 SGHRS, CDR2 YFSETQ. The CDR3 spans 18 residues. Trimming at V came to 4 bases and at J to 5 bases, leaving 11 bases not matched to a gene.

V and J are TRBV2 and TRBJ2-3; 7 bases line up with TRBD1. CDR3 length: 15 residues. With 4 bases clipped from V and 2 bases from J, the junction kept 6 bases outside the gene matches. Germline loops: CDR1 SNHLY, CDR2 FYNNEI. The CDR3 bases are TGTGCCAGCAGTGTGAACAGGGGAGTCACAGATACGCAGTATTTT. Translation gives CASSVNRGVTDTQYF.

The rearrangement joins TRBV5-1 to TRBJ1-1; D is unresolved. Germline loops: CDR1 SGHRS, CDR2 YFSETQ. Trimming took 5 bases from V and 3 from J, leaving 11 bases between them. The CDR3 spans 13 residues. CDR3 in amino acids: CASRFSVDTEAFF. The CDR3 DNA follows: TGCGCCAGCAGGTTCTCGGTTGACACTGAAGCTTTCTTT. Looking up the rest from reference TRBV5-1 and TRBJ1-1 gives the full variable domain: KAGVTQTPRYLIKTRGQQVTLSCSPISGHRSVSWYQQTPGQGLQFLFEYFSETQRNKGNFPGRFSGRQFSNSRSEMNVSTLELGDSALYLCASRFSVDTEAFFGQGTRLTVV.

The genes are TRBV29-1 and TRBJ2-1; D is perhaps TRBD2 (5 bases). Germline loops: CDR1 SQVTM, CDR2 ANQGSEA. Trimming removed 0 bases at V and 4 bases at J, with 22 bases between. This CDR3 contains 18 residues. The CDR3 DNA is TGCAGCGTTGAAGATTTGTTTTCTGCGGGTTACGGGTACAATGAGCAGTTCTTC. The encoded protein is CSVEDLFSAGYGYNEQFF.

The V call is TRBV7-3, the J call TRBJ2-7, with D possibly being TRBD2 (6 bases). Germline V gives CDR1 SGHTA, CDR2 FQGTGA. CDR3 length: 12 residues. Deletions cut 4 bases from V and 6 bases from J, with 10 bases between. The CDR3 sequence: CASSSRGTEQYF. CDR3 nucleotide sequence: TGTGCCAGCAGCTCTCGGGGGACCGAGCAGTACTTC.

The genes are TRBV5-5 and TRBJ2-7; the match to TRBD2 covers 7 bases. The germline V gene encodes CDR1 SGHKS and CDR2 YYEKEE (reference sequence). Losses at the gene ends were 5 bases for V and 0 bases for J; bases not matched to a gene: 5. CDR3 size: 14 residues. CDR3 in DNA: TGTGCCAGCAGTCCTAGGACTAGCTCCTACGAGCAGTACTTC. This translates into CASSPRTSSYEQYF.

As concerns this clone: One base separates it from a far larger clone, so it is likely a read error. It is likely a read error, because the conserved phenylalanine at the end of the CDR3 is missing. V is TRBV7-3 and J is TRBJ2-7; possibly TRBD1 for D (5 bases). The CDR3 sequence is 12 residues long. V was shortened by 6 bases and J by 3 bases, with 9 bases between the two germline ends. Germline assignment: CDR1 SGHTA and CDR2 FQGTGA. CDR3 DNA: TGTGCCAGCAGTCGCCAGGGCTACGAGCAGTACCTC. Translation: CASSRQGYEQYL.

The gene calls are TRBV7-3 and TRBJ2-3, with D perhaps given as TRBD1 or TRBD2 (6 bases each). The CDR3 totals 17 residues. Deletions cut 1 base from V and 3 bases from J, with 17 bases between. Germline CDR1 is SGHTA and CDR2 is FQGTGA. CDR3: CASSLSPGRGGTDTQYF. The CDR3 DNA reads TGTGCCAGCAGCTTAAGCCCGGGCAGGGGAGGAACAGATACGCAGTATTTT.

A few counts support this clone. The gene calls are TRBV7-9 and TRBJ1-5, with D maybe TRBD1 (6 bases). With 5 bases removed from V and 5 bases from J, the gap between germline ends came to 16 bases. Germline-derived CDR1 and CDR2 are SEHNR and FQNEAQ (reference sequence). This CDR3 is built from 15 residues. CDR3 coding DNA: TGTGCCAGCAGCCAAGATGAGGGGGGCCATCAGCCCCAGCATTTT. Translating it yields CASSQDEGGHQPQHF.

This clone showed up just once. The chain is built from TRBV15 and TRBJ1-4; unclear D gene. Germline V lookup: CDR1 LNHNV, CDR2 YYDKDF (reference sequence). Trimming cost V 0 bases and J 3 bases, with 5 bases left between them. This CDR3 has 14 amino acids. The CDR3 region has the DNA TGTGCCACCAGCAGAGATATGGCTAATGAAAAACTGTTTTTT. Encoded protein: CATSRDMANEKLFF.

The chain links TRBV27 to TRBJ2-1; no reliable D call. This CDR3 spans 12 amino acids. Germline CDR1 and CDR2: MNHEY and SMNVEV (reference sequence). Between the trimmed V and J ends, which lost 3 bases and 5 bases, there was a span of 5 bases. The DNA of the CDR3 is TGTGCCAGCAGTTTGGCCAACAATGAGCAGTTCTTC. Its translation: CASSLANNEQFF.

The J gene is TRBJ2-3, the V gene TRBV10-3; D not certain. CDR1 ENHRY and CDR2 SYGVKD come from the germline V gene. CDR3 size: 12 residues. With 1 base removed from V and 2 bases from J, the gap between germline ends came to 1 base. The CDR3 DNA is TGTGCCATCAGTGAGTACACAGATACGCAGTATTTT. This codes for CAISEYTDTQYF.

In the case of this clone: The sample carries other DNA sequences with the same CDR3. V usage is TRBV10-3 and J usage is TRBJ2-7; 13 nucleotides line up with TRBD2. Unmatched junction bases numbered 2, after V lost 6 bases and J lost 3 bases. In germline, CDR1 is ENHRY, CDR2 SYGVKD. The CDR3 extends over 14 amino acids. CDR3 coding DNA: TGTGCCATCAGGGGGACTAGCGGGATCTACGAGCAGTACTTC. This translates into CAIRGTSGIYEQYF.

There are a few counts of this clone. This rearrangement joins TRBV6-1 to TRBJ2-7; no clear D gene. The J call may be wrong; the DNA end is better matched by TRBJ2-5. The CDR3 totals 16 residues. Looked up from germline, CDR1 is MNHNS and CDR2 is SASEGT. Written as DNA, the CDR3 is TGTGCCAGCAGTGAAGCTCTCGGAAACCCAACGGAGACCCAGTACTTC. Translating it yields CASSEALGNPTETQYF.

The CDR3 sequence is CAWSGRVDSEQYF. The CDR3 nucleotides are TGTGCCTGGAGTGGTAGGGTGGACTCCGAGCAGTACTTC. The rearrangement links TRBV30 to TRBJ2-7; D might be TRBD2 (5 bases). V was cut by 1 base and J by 6 bases, with 13 bases left in between. The CDR3 has 13 residues. Germline values: CDR1 GTSNPN, CDR2 SVGIG (reference sequence).

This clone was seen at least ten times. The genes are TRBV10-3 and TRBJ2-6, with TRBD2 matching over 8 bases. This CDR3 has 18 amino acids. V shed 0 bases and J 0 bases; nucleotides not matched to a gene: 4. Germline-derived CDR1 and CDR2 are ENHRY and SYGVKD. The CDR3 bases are TGTGCCATCAGTGAGTCGACGGGAGGGAGCTCTGGGGCCAACGTCCTGACTTTC. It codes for CAISESTGGSSGANVLTF.

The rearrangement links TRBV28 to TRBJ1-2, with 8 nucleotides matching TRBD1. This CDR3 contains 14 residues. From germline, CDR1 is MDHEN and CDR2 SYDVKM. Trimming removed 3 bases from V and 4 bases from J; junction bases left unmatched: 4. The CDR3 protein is CASSFGQGSYGYTF. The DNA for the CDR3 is TGTGCCAGCAGTTTCGGACAGGGCTCCTATGGCTACACCTTC.

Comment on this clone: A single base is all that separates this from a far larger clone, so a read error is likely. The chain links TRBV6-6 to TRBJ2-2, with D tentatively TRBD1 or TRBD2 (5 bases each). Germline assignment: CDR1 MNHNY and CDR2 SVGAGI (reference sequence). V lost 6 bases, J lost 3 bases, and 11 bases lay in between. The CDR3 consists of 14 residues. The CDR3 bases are TGTGCCAGCAGGGCAGGGACGGACACCGGGGAGCTGTTTTTT. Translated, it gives CASRAGTDTGELFF.

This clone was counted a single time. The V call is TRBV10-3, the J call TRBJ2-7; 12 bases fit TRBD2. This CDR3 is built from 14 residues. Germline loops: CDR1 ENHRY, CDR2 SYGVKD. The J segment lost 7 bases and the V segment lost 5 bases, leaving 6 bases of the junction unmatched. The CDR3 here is CAISRLAGEGEQYF. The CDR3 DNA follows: TGTGCCATCAGTAGACTAGCGGGAGAGGGTGAGCAGTACTTC.

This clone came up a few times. The CDR3 is CSVTTGTGGREQYF. The CDR3 nucleotides are TGCAGCGTAACAACCGGGACAGGGGGCCGGGAGCAGTACTTC. The genes are TRBV29-1 and TRBJ2-7; 12 bases map to TRBD1. Germline CDR1 reads SQVTM; CDR2 reads ANQGSEA. CDR3 length: 14 amino acids. V was pared by 6 bases and J by 7 bases, with 10 bases of the junction left unmatched.